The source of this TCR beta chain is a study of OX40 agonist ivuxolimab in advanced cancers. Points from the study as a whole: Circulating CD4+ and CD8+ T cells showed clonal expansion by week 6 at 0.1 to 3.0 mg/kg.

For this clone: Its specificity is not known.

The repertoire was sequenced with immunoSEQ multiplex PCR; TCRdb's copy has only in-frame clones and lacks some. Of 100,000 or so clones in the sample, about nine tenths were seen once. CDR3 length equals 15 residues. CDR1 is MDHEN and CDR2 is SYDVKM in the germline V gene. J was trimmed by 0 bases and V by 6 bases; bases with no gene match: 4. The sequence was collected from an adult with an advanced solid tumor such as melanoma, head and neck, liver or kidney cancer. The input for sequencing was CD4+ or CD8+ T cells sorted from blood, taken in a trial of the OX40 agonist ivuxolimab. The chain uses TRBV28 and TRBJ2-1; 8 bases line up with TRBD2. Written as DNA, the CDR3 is TGTGCCAGCAGGACCGGGACTAGCTCCTACAATGAGCAGTTCTTC. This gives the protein CASRTGTSSYNEQFF.